These 28 T cell receptor beta chains share one sample of origin, sequenced in a study of T-cell memory formation after mild COVID-19. TCRdb re-derived calls from the 5' RACE reads in MiXCR, one entry per CDR3 protein. The sample holds about 320,000 distinct CDR3 sequences, around 15% seen once. The source material was PBMCs or a T cell subset sorted from them (not recorded which). The receptor source for this set is a man aged 18 to 29 who had mild COVID-19 (a few samples of this study predate the infection). Cell type and time point are not known.

This chain links TRBV4-3 with TRBJ1-2, with TRBD1 as a possible D gene (5 bases). The CDR3 spans 14 residues. CDR1 and CDR2 from the germline V gene are LGHNA and YSLEER. With 0 bases removed from V and 1 base from J, the gap between germline ends came to 6 bases. CDR3 protein: CASSQDGGNYGYTF. The CDR3 DNA reads TGCGCCAGCAGCCAAGACGGGGGTAACTATGGCTACACCTTC.

The chain joins TRBV10-3 to TRBJ1-1; 7 nucleotides line up with TRBD1. The CDR3 contains 14 residues. Germline lookup yields CDR1 ENHRY and CDR2 SYGVKD. V was pared by 3 bases and J by 5 bases, with 6 bases of the junction left unmatched. In DNA form, the CDR3 reads TGTGCCATCAGTGATTTGGCAGGGGGTACTGAAGCTTTCTTT. As protein: CAISDLAGGTEAFF.

This rearrangement joins TRBV24-1 to TRBJ2-5; D is possibly TRBD2 (5 bases). V lost 9 bases, J lost 4 bases, and 11 bases lay in between. The CDR3 contains 12 residues. CDR1 KGHDR and CDR2 SFDVKD come from the germline V gene. The DNA for the CDR3 is TGTGCCACCGGACTGGATCGAGAGACCCAGTACTTC. Amino acid sequence: CATGLDRETQYF.

This clonotype turned up a few times. The V call is TRBV12-3 or TRBV12-4, the J call TRBJ1-1; D might be TRBD1 (5 bases). The CDR3 is made up of 15 amino acids. Trimming removed 5 bases at V and 4 bases at J, with 17 bases between. DNA of the CDR3: TGTGCCAGCAGTCCGCAGACAGACTTAGGCACTGAAGCTTTCTTT. It encodes CASSPQTDLGTEAFF.

This clonotype was seen only a few times. The V and J genes are TRBV20-1 and TRBJ1-1; TRBD1 matches 9 bases. The CDR3 is made up of 14 amino acids. CDR1 DFQATT and CDR2 SNEGSKA come from the germline V gene (reference sequence). The V and J ends lost 1 base and 5 bases, in that order; junction bases with no gene match: 5. CDR3: CSARGGQGRTEAFF. For the CDR3, the DNA is TGCAGTGCTAGAGGCGGACAGGGGCGTACTGAAGCTTTCTTT.

This clonotype was picked up many times. DNA for the CDR3: TGTGCCAGCAGCTCCGCGGACAGCTACGAGCAGTACGTC. It encodes CASSSADSYEQYV. This sequence joins TRBV7-8 and TRBJ2-7, with D possibly matching TRBD1 (6 bases). The V gene's germline CDR1 is SGHVS and CDR2 FQNEAQ. This CDR3 spans 13 amino acids. V was cut by 4 bases and J by 3 bases, with 10 bases left in between.

This chain joins TRBV12-3 or TRBV12-4 and TRBJ1-5, with D hard to call. The CDR3 sequence is 13 residues long. V dropped 7 bases and J dropped 9 bases, with 16 bases sitting between them. In DNA, the CDR3 is TGTGCCAGCACCCCGGGATATTCGGGGCCCCAGCATTTT. It specifies CASTPGYSGPQHF.

The CDR3 region has the DNA TGCAGTGCCCTGACTAGCGGGGGAATCAGTGGCACAGATACGCAGTATTTT. It yields the protein CSALTSGGISGTDTQYF. The chain carries TRBV20-1 and TRBJ2-3; TRBD2 aligns across 12 bases. This CDR3 comprises 17 residues. Germline V CDR1 and CDR2: DFQATT, SNEGSKA (reference sequence). J lost 1 base, V lost 6 bases, and 11 bases had no gene match.

The chain employs TRBV7-3 and TRBJ2-3; D gene ambiguous. Trimming left V 5 bases short and J 2 bases short, with 11 bases between. The length of the CDR3 is 14 residues. CDR1 and CDR2 (germline): SGHTA, FQGTGA. CDR3 nucleotides: TGTGCCAGCAGCCCCCGATCTAACACAGATACGCAGTATTTT. This codes for CASSPRSNTDTQYF. The full variable domain, in which reference TRBV7-3 and TRBJ2-3 provide the parts outside the CDR3, is GAGVSQTPSNKVTEKGKYVELRCDPISGHTALYWYRQSLGQGPEFLIYFQGTGAADDSGLPNDRFFAVRPEGSVSTLKIQRTERGDSAVYLCASSPRSNTDTQYFGPGTRLTVL.

This clonotype has just a few counts. The V gene is TRBV28, the J gene TRBJ1-2, with unresolved D. CDR1 MDHEN and CDR2 SYDVKM come from the germline V gene. V gave up 3 bases and J gave up 3 bases, with 2 bases separating them. The length of the CDR3 is 11 residues. The CDR3 bases are TGTGCCAGCAGTTTCTACTATGGCTACACCTTC. Protein: CASSFYYGYTF.

This clonotype was observed a handful of times. The chain recombines TRBV5-6 with TRBJ1-2, with D unclear. CDR1 SGHDT and CDR2 YYEEEE come from the germline V gene. The CDR3 runs 12 residues. V lost 1 base and J lost 7, with 8 bases in between. CDR3 loop: CASSLQAPGYTF. The DNA for the CDR3 is TGTGCCAGCAGCTTGCAGGCCCCTGGCTACACCTTC.

This clonotype was picked up a small number of times. This sequence joins TRBV4-1 and TRBJ1-6; perhaps TRBD1 as D (5 bases). Trimming cost V 4 bases and J 11 bases, with 18 bases left between them. This CDR3 is built from 15 residues. Germline V CDR1 and CDR2: MGHRA, YSYEKL. The CDR3 DNA reads as TGCGCCAGCAGCCCCAAGATCTCTCCGGGGGCACCCCTCCACTTT. Translating gives CASSPKISPGAPLHF.

The V call is TRBV6-2 or TRBV6-3, the J call TRBJ1-5; 8 nucleotides align to TRBD1. Germline CDR1 and CDR2: MNHEY and SVGEGT. The V and J ends lost 4 bases and 5 bases, in that order; junction bases with no gene match: 10. The CDR3 is 16 amino acids. The CDR3 coding sequence is TGTGCCAGCAGTTCGTACACAGGGGGTATCTATCAGCCCCAGCATTTT. Translated: CASSSYTGGIYQPQHF.

This clonotype showed up many times. The chain links TRBV10-3 to TRBJ2-7; weak D call: TRBD2 (6 bases). The length of the CDR3 is 13 residues. Germline-derived CDR1 and CDR2 are ENHRY and SYGVKD. The V end was cut by 6 bases, the J end by 5 bases, with 14 bases between. CDR3 residues: CAIRRGDADEQYF. In DNA, the CDR3 is TGTGCCATCAGGCGCGGGGACGCCGACGAGCAGTACTTC.

The chain employs TRBV4-1 and TRBJ2-5, with 11 positions matching TRBD2. CDR1 and CDR2 from the germline V gene are MGHRA and YSYEKL. Germline trimming cut 4 bases from V and 5 bases from J; bases unmatched to any gene: 12. The length of the CDR3 is 17 residues. CDR3 sequence: CASSPSQLAGVTETQYF. The DNA of the CDR3 is TGCGCCAGCAGCCCCTCCCAACTAGCGGGGGTTACTGAGACCCAGTACTTC.

V usage is TRBV9 and J usage is TRBJ2-3; weak D call: TRBD1 (6 bases). Germline V CDR1 and CDR2: SGDLS, YYNGEE. The CDR3 totals 16 residues. V was shortened by 3 bases and J by 0 bases, with 14 bases between the two germline ends. CDR3 amino acids: CASSGTQGRSTDTQYF. The CDR3 DNA is TGTGCCAGCAGCGGTACACAGGGTCGAAGCACAGATACGCAGTATTTT.

This clonotype was observed a handful of times. The genes are TRBV5-1 and TRBJ2-7; TRBD1 or TRBD2 may be the D gene (5 bases each). The CDR3 extends over 14 amino acids. V was pared by 4 bases and J by 5 bases, with 16 bases between. CDR1 is SGHRS and CDR2 is YFSETQ in the germline V gene. CDR3 sequence reads: CASSHGTARDEQYF. CDR3 DNA sequence: TGCGCCAGCAGCCACGGGACGGCCAGGGACGAGCAGTACTTC.

This rearrangement joins TRBV4-2 to TRBJ2-2; no clear D gene. This CDR3 spans 13 amino acids. V was shortened by 1 base and J by 6 bases, with 6 bases between the two germline ends. Germline V gene lookup returns CDR1 LGHNA and CDR2 YNFKEQ. The chain's CDR3 is CASSQVMAGELFF. The CDR3 DNA reads TGTGCCAGCAGCCAAGTCATGGCCGGGGAGCTGTTTTTT.

This clonotype turned up a few times. The rearrangement joins TRBV20-1 to TRBJ2-5, with 10 bases identical to TRBD1. The germline V gene encodes CDR1 DFQATT and CDR2 SNEGSKA (reference sequence). This CDR3 is built from 14 residues. Losses at the gene ends were 5 bases for V and 2 bases for J; bases not matched to a gene: 5. Written as DNA, the CDR3 is TGCAGTGCTCGACAGGGGGCGGCTCAAGAGACCCAGTACTTC. Translated, it gives CSARQGAAQETQYF.

In its sample, this clonotype was seen once. This chain connects TRBV7-3 to TRBJ1-1; D gene unclear. CDR3 length: 14 residues. The V end was cut by 0 bases, the J end by 11 bases, with 16 bases between. Germline loops: CDR1 SGHTA, CDR2 FQGTGA. The CDR3 here is CASSLTPLALDAFF. CDR3 nucleotide sequence: TGTGCCAGCAGCTTAACTCCTCTGGCCTTGGATGCTTTCTTT.

The chain combines TRBV20-1 with TRBJ2-7; TRBD2 matches 12 bases. Germline V lookup: CDR1 DFQATT, CDR2 SNEGSKA (reference sequence). Trimming took 3 bases from V and 0 from J; bases not matched to a gene: 6. The CDR3 sequence is 16 residues long. As DNA, the CDR3 is TGCAGTGCTAGGGGTGGACTAGCGGGGAGCTCCTACGAGCAGTACTTC. Translation: CSARGGLAGSSYEQYF.

V is TRBV20-1 and J is TRBJ2-7; the match to TRBD1 covers 9 bases. Germline V lookup: CDR1 DFQATT, CDR2 SNEGSKA (reference sequence). V lost 5 bases to trimming and J lost 7 bases; unmatched junction nucleotides: 9. This CDR3 spans 13 amino acids. The CDR3 coding sequence is TGCAGTGCTCTCCGGGACAGGGTCGAGGAGCAGTACTTC. This gives the protein CSALRDRVEEQYF.

In its sample, this clonotype was seen many times. The chain joins TRBV6-1 to TRBJ1-1, with D uncertain. Trimming removed 1 base at V and 8 bases at J, with 11 bases between. The CDR3 runs 13 residues. Per germline, CDR1 MNHNS and CDR2 SASEGT. Here the CDR3 reads CASSEGRGLEAFF. The CDR3 DNA reads TGTGCCAGCAGTGAAGGTCGGGGTCTAGAAGCTTTCTTT.

The rearrangement joins TRBV7-3 to TRBJ2-6; 7 nucleotides match TRBD1. The J segment lost 0 bases and the V segment lost 5 bases, leaving 4 bases of the junction unmatched. CDR3 length equals 16 residues. Per germline, CDR1 SGHTA and CDR2 FQGTGA. The CDR3 DNA sequence: TGTGCCAGCAGCGGACGGGACAGCTCTGGGGCCAACGTCCTGACTTTC. Translation: CASSGRDSSGANVLTF.

This rearrangement joins TRBV6-1 to TRBJ1-2, with 10 bases identical to TRBD1. The CDR3 consists of 14 residues. Germline V CDR1 and CDR2: MNHNS, SASEGT. The trim removed 3 bases at V and 2 bases at J, leaving 0 bases unmatched. CDR3 DNA sequence: TGTGCCAGCAGTGAGGGACAGGGGAACTATGGCTACACCTTC. It is translated as CASSEGQGNYGYTF.

Only a few counts were recorded for this clonotype. The chain employs TRBV5-6 and TRBJ1-1, with no clear D. Between the trimmed V and J ends, which lost 3 bases and 1 base, there was a span of 13 bases. Germline V gene data show CDR1 as SGHDT and CDR2 as YYEEEE. CDR3 length equals 15 residues. DNA for the CDR3: TGTGCCAGCAGCTCAACCGGGCGATCGAACACTGAAGCTTTCTTT. Encoded protein: CASSSTGRSNTEAFF.

The chain carries TRBV9 and TRBJ2-1, with 7 bases lining up with TRBD2. There are 17 residues in the CDR3. V lost 0 bases to trimming and J lost 0 bases; unmatched junction nucleotides: 6. Germline V gives CDR1 SGDLS, CDR2 YYNGEE. The CDR3 loop reads CASSVAAGAISYNEQFF. The CDR3 nucleotides are TGTGCCAGCAGCGTAGCGGCGGGAGCTATCTCCTACAATGAGCAGTTCTTC.

In this sample, this clonotype turned up a few times. CDR3 in amino acids: CASSQPKDRLGETQYF. The CDR3, as DNA: TGCGCCAGCAGCCAACCTAAGGACAGGTTGGGGGAGACCCAGTACTTC. The chain is built from TRBV4-1 and TRBJ2-5, with 7 bases matching TRBD1. CDR1 and CDR2 (germline): MGHRA, YSYEKL. Trimming cost V 2 bases and J 5 bases; bases outside gene matches: 11. CDR3 length: 16 residues.